The TCR beta chain under discussion was sequenced for a study of blood T cell repertoires in COVID-19. Across the study: The United States, Italy and Spain supplied acute and convalescent COVID-19 samples. Nucleic acid was either cDNA or gDNA, and it came from T cells, B-cell-depleted T cells, or PBMCs.

In the authors' workflow: Amplification with reference gene primers provided the estimates of nucleated cell counts. Repertoires were generated with immunoSEQ multiplex PCR, while TCRdb's copy carries only in-frame clones and drops some. D and trimming come from the DNA, and the V and J calls and clone size come from that table. The table shows 200,000 or so clones, with 80% to 85% occurring only once. The sequenced sample consisted of peripheral blood. The sequence derives from a woman in her twenties or thirties who had recovered from COVID-19.

In DNA form, the CDR3 reads TGTGCCAGCAGCTCGACTAGCGGGAGTGGGGATACGCAGTATTTT. Translated, it gives CASSSTSGSGDTQYF. The J gene is TRBJ2-3, the V gene TRBV5-4, with 12 bases that match TRBD2. The CDR3 contains 15 residues. Germline trimming cut 3 bases from V and 6 bases from J; bases unmatched to any gene: 5. CDR1 SGHNT and CDR2 YYREEE come from the germline V gene (reference sequence).